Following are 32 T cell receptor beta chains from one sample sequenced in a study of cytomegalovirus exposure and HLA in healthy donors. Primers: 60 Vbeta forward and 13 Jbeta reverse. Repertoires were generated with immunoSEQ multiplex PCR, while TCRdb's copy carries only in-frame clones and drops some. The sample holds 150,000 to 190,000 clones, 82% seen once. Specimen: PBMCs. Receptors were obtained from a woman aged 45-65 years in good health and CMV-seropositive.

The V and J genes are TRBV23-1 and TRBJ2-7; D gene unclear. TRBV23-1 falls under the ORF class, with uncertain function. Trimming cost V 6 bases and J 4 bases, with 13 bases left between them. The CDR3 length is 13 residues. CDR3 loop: CASSPTEIYEQYF. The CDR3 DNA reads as TGCGCCAGCAGCCCCACTGAAATTTACGAGCAGTACTTC.

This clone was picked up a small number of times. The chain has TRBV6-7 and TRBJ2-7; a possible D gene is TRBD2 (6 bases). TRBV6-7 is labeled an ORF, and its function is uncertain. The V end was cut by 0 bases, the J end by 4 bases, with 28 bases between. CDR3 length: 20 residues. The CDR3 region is CASSYSPPAPVTSYVYEQYF. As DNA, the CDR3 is TGTGCCAGCAGTTACTCTCCGCCGGCGCCAGTTACTAGCTATGTTTACGAGCAGTACTTC.

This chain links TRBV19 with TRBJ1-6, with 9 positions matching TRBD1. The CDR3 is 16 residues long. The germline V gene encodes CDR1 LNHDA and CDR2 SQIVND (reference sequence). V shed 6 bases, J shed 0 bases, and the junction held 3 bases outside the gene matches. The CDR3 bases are TGTGCCAGTAGGACAGGGGGAAGCTCCTATAATTCACCCCTCCACTTT. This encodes CASRTGGSSYNSPLHF. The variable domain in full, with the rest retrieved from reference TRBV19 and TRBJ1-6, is DGGITQSPKYLFRKEGQNVTLSCEQNLNHDAMYWYRQDPGQGLRLIYYSQIVNDFQKGDIAEGYSVSREKKESFPLTVTSAQKNPTAFYLCASRTGGSSYNSPLHFGNGTRLTVT.

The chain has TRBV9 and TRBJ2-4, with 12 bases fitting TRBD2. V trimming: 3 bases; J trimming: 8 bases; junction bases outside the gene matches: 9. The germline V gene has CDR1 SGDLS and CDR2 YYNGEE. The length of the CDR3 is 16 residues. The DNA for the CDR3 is TGTGCCAGCAGCGAGGGGACTAGCGGGTCCTGGGACATTCAGTACTTC. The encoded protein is CASSEGTSGSWDIQYF.

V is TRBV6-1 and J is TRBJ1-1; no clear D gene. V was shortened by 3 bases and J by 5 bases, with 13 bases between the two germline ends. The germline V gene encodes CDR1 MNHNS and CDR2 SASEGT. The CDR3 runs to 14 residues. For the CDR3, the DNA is TGTGCCAGCAGTGATTTCCCCGGTTTGACTGAAGCTTTCTTT. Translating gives CASSDFPGLTEAFF.

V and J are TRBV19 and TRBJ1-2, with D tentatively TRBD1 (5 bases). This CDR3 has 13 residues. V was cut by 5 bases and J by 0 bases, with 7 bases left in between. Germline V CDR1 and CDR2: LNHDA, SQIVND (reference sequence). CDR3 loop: CASSGQANYGYTF. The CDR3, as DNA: TGTGCCAGTAGTGGACAAGCTAACTATGGCTACACCTTC. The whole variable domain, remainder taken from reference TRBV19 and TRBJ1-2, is DGGITQSPKYLFRKEGQNVTLSCEQNLNHDAMYWYRQDPGQGLRLIYYSQIVNDFQKGDIAEGYSVSREKKESFPLTVTSAQKNPTAFYLCASSGQANYGYTFGSGTRLTVV.

The chain's CDR3 is CASSEGGITDTQYF. CDR3 sequence (DNA): TGTGCCAGCAGTGAAGGCGGGATCACAGATACGCAGTATTTT. This chain connects TRBV2 to TRBJ2-3; D is perhaps TRBD2 (6 bases). V was pared by 1 base and J by 2 bases, with 7 bases between. The CDR3 extends over 14 amino acids. Per germline, CDR1 SNHLY and CDR2 FYNNEI.

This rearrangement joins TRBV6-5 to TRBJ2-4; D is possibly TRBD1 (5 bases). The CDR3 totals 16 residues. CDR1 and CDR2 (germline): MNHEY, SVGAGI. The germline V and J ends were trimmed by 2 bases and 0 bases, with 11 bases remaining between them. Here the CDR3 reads CASSYRIGVAKNIQYF. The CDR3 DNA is TGTGCCAGCAGTTACAGAATAGGGGTAGCCAAAAACATTCAGTACTTC.

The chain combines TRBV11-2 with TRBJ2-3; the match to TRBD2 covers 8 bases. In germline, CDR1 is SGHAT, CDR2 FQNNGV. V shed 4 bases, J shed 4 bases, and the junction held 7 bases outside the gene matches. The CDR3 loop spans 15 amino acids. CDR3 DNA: TGTGCCAGCAGCTCCGCGGGGGGCCTCCCAGATACGCAGTATTTT. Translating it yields CASSSAGGLPDTQYF.

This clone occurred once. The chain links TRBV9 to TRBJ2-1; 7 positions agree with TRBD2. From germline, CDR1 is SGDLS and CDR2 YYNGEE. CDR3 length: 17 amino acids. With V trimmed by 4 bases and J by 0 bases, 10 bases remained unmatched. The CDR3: CASSPFFGGSSYNEQFF. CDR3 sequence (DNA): TGTGCCAGCAGCCCCTTTTTCGGGGGGAGCTCCTACAATGAGCAGTTCTTC.

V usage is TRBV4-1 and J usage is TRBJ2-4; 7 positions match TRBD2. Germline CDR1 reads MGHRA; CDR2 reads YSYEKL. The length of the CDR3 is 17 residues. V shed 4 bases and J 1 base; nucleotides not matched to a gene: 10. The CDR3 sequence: CASSLGDLLAAKNIQYF. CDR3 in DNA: TGCGCCAGCAGCCTCGGGGACCTACTAGCGGCCAAAAACATTCAGTACTTC.

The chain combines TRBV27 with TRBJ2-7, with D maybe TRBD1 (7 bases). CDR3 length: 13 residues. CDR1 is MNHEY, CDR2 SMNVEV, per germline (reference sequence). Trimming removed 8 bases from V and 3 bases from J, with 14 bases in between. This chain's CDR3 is CASGGYRGYEQYF. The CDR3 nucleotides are TGTGCCAGCGGGGGGTACAGGGGCTACGAGCAGTACTTC.

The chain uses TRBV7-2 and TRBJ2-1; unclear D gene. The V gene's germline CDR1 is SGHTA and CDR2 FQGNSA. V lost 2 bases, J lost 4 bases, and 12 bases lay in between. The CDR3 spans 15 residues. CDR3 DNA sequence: TGTGCCAGCAGCTTATGGTGGGCTGGGTACAATGAGCAGTTCTTC. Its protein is CASSLWWAGYNEQFF.

CDR3: CASRPRTGRGNEKLFF. The DNA for the CDR3 is TGTGCCAGCAGACCCCGGACAGGGAGAGGAAATGAAAAACTGTTTTTT. V usage is TRBV2 and J usage is TRBJ1-4, with TRBD1 identical over 8 bases. J was trimmed by 5 bases and V by 6 bases; bases with no gene match: 11. This CDR3 region has 16 residues. Looked up from germline, CDR1 is SNHLY and CDR2 is FYNNEI.

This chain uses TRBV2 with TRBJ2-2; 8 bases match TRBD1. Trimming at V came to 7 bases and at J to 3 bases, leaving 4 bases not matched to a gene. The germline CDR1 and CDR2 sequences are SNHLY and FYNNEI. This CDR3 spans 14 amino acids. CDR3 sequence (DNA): TGTGCCAGCATGGACAGGGCATACACCGGGGAGCTGTTTTTT. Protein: CASMDRAYTGELFF.

In nucleotides, the CDR3 is TGTGCCAGCAGGGTAGCGGGGCATACGCAGTATTTT. Protein product: CASRVAGHTQYF. The chain joins TRBV27 to TRBJ2-3; 8 bases agree with TRBD2. CDR3 length: 12 amino acids. The V and J ends lost 6 bases and 7 bases, in that order; junction bases with no gene match: 3. Germline V gene lookup returns CDR1 MNHEY and CDR2 SMNVEV (reference sequence).

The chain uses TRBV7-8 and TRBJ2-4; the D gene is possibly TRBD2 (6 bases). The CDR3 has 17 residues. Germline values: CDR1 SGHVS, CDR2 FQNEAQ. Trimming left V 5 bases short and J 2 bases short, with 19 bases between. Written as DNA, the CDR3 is TGTGCCAGCAGCCCAGGAGGGACCCCCGTCACCAAAAACATTCAGTACTTC. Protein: CASSPGGTPVTKNIQYF. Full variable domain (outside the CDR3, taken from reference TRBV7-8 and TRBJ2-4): GAGVSQSPRYKVAKRGQDVALRCDPISGHVSLFWYQQALGQGPEFLTYFQNEAQLDKSGLPSDRFFAERPEGSVSTLKIQRTQQEDSAVYLCASSPGGTPVTKNIQYFGAGTRLSVL.

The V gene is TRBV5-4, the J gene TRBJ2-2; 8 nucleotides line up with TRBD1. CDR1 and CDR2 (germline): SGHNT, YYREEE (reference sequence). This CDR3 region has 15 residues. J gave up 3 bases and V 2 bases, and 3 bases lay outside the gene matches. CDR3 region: CASSFAQGDTGELFF. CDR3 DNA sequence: TGTGCCAGCAGCTTCGCACAGGGGGACACCGGGGAGCTGTTTTTT.

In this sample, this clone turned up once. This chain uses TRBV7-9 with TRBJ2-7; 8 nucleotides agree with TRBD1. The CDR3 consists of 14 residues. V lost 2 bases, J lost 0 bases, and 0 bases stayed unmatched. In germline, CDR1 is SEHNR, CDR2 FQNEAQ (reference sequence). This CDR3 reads CASSLTGGSYEQYF. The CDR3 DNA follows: TGTGCCAGCAGCTTAACAGGGGGCTCCTACGAGCAGTACTTC.

The CDR3 nucleotides are TGTGCCGGGGGGACAGGCCATAGGGGGGAGGCCGGGGAGCTGTTTTTT. It encodes CAGGTGHRGEAGELFF. V usage is TRBV21-1 and J usage is TRBJ2-2; TRBD1 is the table's D call and was not checked against the DNA. TRBV21-1 is tagged as a pseudogene. The CDR3 contains 16 residues.

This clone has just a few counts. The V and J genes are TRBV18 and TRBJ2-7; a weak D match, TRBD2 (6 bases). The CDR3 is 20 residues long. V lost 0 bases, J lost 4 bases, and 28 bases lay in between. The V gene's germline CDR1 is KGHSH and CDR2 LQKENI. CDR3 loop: CASSPPDSVAVLIGWYEQYF. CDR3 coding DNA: TGTGCCAGCTCACCACCTGATTCGGTAGCGGTTTTAATCGGTTGGTACGAGCAGTACTTC.

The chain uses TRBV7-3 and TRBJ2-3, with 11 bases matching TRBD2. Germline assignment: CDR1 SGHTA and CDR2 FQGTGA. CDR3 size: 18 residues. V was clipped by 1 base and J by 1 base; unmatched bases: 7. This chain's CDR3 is CASSLIGTSGGRTDTQYF. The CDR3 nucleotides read TGTGCCAGCAGCTTAATAGGCACTAGCGGGGGACGCACAGATACGCAGTATTTT.

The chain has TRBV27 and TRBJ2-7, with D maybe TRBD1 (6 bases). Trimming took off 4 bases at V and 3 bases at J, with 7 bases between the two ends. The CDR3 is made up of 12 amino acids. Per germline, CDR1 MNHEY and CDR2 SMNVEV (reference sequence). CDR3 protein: CASSSTGYEQYF. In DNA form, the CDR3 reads TGTGCCAGCAGTTCGACAGGCTACGAGCAGTACTTC.

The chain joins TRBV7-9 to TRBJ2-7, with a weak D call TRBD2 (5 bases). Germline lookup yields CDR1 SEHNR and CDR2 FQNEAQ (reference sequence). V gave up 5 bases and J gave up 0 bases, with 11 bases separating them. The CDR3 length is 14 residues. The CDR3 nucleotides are TGTGCCAGCAGCCCCGTACGGGACTCCTACGAGCAGTACTTC. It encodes CASSPVRDSYEQYF.

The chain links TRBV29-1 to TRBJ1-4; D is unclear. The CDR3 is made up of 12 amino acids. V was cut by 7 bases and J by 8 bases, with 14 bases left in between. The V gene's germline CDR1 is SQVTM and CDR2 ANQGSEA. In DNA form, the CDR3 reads TGCAGCGGGCAGGAGGCGGGGGAAAAACTGTTTTTT. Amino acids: CSGQEAGEKLFF.

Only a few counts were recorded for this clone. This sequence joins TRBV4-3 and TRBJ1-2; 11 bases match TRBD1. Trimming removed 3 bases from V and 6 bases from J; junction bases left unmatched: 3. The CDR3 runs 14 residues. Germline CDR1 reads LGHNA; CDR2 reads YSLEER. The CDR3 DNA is TGCGCCAGCAGCCAGGGACAGGGGGTTGATGGCTACACCTTC. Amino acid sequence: CASSQGQGVDGYTF.

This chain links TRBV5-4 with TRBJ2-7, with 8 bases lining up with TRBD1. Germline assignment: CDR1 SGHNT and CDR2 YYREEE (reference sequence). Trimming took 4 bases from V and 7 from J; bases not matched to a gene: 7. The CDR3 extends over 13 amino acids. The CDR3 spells CASSPRTGREQYF. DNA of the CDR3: TGTGCCAGCAGCCCCAGGACAGGGAGAGAGCAGTACTTC.

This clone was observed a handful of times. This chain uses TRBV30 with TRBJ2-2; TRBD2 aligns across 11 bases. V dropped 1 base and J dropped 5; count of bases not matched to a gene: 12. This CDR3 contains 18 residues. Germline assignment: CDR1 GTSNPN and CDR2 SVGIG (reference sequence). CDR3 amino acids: CAWSGDTSGGRTTGELFF. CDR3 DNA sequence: TGTGCCTGGAGTGGGGACACTAGCGGGGGACGAACGACCGGGGAGCTGTTTTTT.

The CDR3 region is CASSSTGTNEKLFF. The DNA for the CDR3 is TGCGCCAGCAGCTCGACAGGTACTAATGAAAAACTGTTTTTT. The chain recombines TRBV5-1 with TRBJ1-4; D perhaps matches TRBD1 (6 bases). V lost 3 bases to trimming and J lost 2 bases, with 8 bases between them. This CDR3 contains 14 residues. Germline assignment: CDR1 SGHRS and CDR2 YFSETQ.

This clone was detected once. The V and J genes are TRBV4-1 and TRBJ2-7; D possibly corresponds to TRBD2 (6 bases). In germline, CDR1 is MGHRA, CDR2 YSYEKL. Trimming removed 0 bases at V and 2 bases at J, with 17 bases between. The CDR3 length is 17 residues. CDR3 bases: TGCGCCAGCAGCCAAGAAAGGGCAGGGACTGGAGCCTACGAGCAGTACTTC. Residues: CASSQERAGTGAYEQYF.

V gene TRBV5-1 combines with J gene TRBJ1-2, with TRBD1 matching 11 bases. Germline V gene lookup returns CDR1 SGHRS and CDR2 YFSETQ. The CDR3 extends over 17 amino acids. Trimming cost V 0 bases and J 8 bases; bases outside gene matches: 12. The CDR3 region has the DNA TGCGCCAGCAGCTTGGCCCCTCCGGGACAGGGGGAGAAAGGCTACACCTTC. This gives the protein CASSLAPPGQGEKGYTF.

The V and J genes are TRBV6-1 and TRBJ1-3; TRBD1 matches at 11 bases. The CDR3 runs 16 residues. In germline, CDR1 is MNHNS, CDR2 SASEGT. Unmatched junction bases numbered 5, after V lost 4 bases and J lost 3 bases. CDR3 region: CASSAGTGGVGNTIYF. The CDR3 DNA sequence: TGTGCCAGCAGTGCCGGGACAGGGGGAGTTGGAAACACCATATATTTT.